This section outlines one T cell receptor beta chain sequence together with its context. This record belongs to a study of shared clonotypes between healthy human individuals. TCRdb's table, derived via immunoSEQ multiplex PCR, lists solely in-frame clones and lacks some. Here the sample spans hundreds of thousands of clones, 70% to 80% being singletons. V was pared by 8 bases and J by 7 bases, with 12 bases between. The CDR3 runs 12 residues. CDR1 and CDR2 from the germline V gene are SNHLY and FYNNEI. The specimen was PBMCs. The chain combines TRBV2 with TRBJ1-5; D remains unclear. This sequence was found in a woman aged 35 to 49 in good health. Some clones in this sample may be carry-over from other donors' samples. This CDR3 is CASSRGSQPQHF. The DNA for the CDR3 is TGTGCCAGCTCTCGGGGTTCCCAGCCCCAGCATTTT.